What follows are 2 T cell receptor beta chains derived from one specimen sequenced in a study of blood T cell repertoires in COVID-19 (dated by TCRdb to the early 2020s). The library was produced with the immunoSEQ multiplex PCR assay. The table comes from immuneACCESS by way of TCRdb, which keeps in-frame sequences with V and J called. Part of the clones is missing from these tables; in studies checked, under half for an unresolved V gene and the rest for unknown reasons. The sample table shows hundreds of thousands of clones, and approximately 89% are seen once. 9.5% to 15% of the sample is taken by the ten largest. The material sequenced was peripheral blood. Every receptor here comes from a woman in her fifties or sixties with acute or convalescent COVID-19.

The rearrangement uses TRBV12-3 or TRBV12-4 and TRBJ2-7; D is perhaps TRBD2 (6 bases). The CDR3 spans 13 residues. The V gene lost 5 bases and the J gene lost 2 bases, with 10 bases spanning the gap. The DNA for the CDR3 is TGTGCCAGCAGTAGGGACTCAACCTACGAGCAGTACTTC. This encodes CASSRDSTYEQYF.

The chain combines TRBV25-1 with TRBJ1-4; D unclear. Per germline, CDR1 MGHDK and CDR2 SYGVNS. CDR3 size: 15 residues. Between the trimmed V and J ends, which lost 2 bases and 8 bases, there was a span of 15 bases. The DNA of the CDR3 is TGTGCCAGCAGTGAAAAGGGAGCGGGAAAAGAAAAACTGTTTTTT. This encodes CASSEKGAGKEKLFF.